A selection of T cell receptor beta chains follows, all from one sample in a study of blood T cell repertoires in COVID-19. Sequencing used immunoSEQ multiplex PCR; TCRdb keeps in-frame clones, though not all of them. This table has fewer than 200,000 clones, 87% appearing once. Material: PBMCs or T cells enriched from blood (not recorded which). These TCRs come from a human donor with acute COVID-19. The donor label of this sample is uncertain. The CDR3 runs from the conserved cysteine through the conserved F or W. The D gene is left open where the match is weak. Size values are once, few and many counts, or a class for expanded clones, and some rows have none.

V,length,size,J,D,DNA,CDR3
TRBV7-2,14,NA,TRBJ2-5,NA,TGTGCCAGCAGCCTGGACAGAGGGAAAGAGACCCAGTACTTC,CASSLDRGKETQYF
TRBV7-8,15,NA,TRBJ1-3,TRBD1,TGTGCCAGCAGCTCCTCCAGGGGGTCGGGAAACACCATATATTTT,CASSSSRGSGNTIYF
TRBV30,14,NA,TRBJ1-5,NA,TGTGCCTGGAGGGAAAACTATAGCAATCAGCCCCAGCATTTT,CAWRENYSNQPQHF
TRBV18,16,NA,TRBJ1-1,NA,TGTGCCAGCTCACCAGGGGTCCAGCGGGGCGACACTGAAGCTTTCTTT,CASSPGVQRGDTEAFF
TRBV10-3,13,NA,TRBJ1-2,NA,TGTGCCATCAGTGACAGGGGTGAGAATGGCTACACCTTC,CAISDRGENGYTF
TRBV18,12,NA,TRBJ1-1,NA,TGTGCCAGCTCACCAGAATCGGGGGGAGCTTTCTTT,CASSPESGGAFF
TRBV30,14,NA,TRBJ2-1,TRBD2,TGTGCCTGGACCTTAGCGGGGGGAATCAATGAGCAGTTCTTC,CAWTLAGGINEQFF
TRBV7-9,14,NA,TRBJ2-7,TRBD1,TGTGCCAGCAGCCCGAGGGACAGGTCCTACGAGCAGTACTTC,CASSPRDRSYEQYF
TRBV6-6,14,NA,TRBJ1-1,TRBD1,TGTGCCAGCAGTTACTCGAGGGGGCGCACTGAAGCTTTCTTT,CASSYSRGRTEAFF
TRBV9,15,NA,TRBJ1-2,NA,TGTGCCAGCAGTGCGGGATCCTTTAGAGATGGCGGCTACACCTTC,CASSAGSFRDGGYTF
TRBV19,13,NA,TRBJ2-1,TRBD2,TGTGCCAGTAGTAGCGGGGGGTACAATGAGCAGTTCTTC,CASSSGGYNEQFF
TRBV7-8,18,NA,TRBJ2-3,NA,TGTGCCAGCAGCTCCCGGGAGCGGATTTGGGAAAACACAGATACGCAGTATTTT,CASSSRERIWENTDTQYF
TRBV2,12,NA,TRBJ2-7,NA,TGTGCCAGCAGTGGGGACACAACCATCGCGGACTTC,CASSGDTTIADF
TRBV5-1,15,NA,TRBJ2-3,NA,TGCGCCAGCAGTACGGGGGGCGGGAGCACAGATACGCAGTATTTT,CASSTGGGSTDTQYF
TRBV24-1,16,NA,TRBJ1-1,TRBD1,TGTGCCACCAGTGGCCGTGGACAGGGGACGAACACTGAAGCTTTCTTT,CATSGRGQGTNTEAFF
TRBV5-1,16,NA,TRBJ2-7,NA,TGCGCCAGCAGCCTTCACCCGGGCCAGGGTGAATACGAGCAGTACTTC,CASSLHPGQGEYEQYF
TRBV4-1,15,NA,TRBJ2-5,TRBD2,TGCGCCAGTCAAGTAGCGGGGGGGCCAGAAGAGACCCAGTACTTC,CASQVAGGPEETQYF
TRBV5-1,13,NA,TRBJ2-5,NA,TGCGCCAGCAGCTTGTCTTCGGAAGAGACCCAGTACTTC,CASSLSSEETQYF
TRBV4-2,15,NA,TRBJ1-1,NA,TGTGCCAGCAGCCAAGATGAACAGACAAACACTGAAGCTTTCTTT,CASSQDEQTNTEAFF
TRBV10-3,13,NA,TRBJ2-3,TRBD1,TGTGCCACCTACAGGGGGAGCACAGATACGCAGTATTTT,CATYRGSTDTQYF
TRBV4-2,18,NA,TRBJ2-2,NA,TGTGCCAGCAAAGCCAAGATAGACACATTCGCGAACACCGGGGAGCTGTTTTTT,CASKAKIDTFANTGELFF
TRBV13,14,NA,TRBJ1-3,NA,TGTGCCAGCAGCGATACAGGGATGGGAAACACCATATATTTT,CASSDTGMGNTIYF
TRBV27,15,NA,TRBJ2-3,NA,TGTGCCAGCCAGTTGGCCAGGGGCGGTGCAGATACGCAGTATTTT,CASQLARGGADTQYF
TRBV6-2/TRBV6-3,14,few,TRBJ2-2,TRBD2,TGTGCCAGCAGTTTTGCGGGGGGCACCGGGGAGCTGTTTTTT,CASSFAGGTGELFF
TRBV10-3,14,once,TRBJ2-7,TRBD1,TGTGCCATCAGTGAGAACAGGGGGCAATACGAGCAGTACTTC,CAISENRGQYEQYF
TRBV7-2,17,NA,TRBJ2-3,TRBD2,TGTGCCAGCAGCTTTGGACTAGCGGGGGGAGGTGGAGATACGCAGTATTTT,CASSFGLAGGGGDTQYF
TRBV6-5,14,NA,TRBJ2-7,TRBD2,TGTGCCAGCACGGGGAGGGTCCCCTCCTACGAGCAGTACTTC,CASTGRVPSYEQYF
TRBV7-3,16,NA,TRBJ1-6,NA,TGTGCCAGCAGCTCCGAACCTCCAGGGAATAATTCACCCCTCCACTTT,CASSSEPPGNNSPLHF
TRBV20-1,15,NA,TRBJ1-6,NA,TGCAGTGCTAGTCCTGTCGTCGCAGGGGCTTCACCCCTCCACTTT,CSASPVVAGASPLHF
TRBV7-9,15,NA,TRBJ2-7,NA,TGTGCCAGCAGCTTAAGCCAGGGACATTCCTACGAGCAGTACTTC,CASSLSQGHSYEQYF
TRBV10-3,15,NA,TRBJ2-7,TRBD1,TGTGCCATCAGTCCCGGGACAGGGATCTCCCACGAGCAGTACTTC,CAISPGTGISHEQYF
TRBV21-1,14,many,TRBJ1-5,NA,TGTGCCAGCCCCCAGAGGCATAGCAATCAGCCCCAGCATTTT,CASPQRHSNQPQHF
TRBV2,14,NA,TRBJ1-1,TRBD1,TGTGCCAGCAGTCTGACAGGGAGAAGCACTGAAGCTTTCTTT,CASSLTGRSTEAFF
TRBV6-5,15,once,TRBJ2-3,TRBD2,TGTGCCAGCAGATTTAGCGGGGCTAGCACAGATACGCAGTATTTT,CASRFSGASTDTQYF
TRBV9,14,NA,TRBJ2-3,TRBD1,TGTGCCAGCAGCGTCGGACAGGTGTCGGATACGCAGTATTTT,CASSVGQVSDTQYF
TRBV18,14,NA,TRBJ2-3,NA,TGTGCCAGCTCACCGAAATCTTGGGGCGATACGCAGTATTTT,CASSPKSWGDTQYF
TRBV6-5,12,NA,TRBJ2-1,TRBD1,TGTGCCAGCAGCCATAAAGGACAGGGCTCGTTCTTC,CASSHKGQGSFF
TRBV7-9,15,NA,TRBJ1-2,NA,TGTGCCAGCAGCTTAGAAAACAGGCAAGCATGGGGCTACACCTTC,CASSLENRQAWGYTF
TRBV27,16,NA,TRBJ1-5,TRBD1,TGTGCCAGCAGCTCCTCAGGGGGGTATAGCAATCAGCCCCAGCATTTT,CASSSSGGYSNQPQHF
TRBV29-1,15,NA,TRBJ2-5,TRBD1,TGCAGCGTTGTAGCCGGGACAGGGCTTCAAGAGACCCAGTACTTC,CSVVAGTGLQETQYF
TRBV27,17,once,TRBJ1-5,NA,TGTGCCAGCAGTTTATGGGGAGGGCAGGGCGGCAATCAGCCCCAGCATTTT,CASSLWGGQGGNQPQHF
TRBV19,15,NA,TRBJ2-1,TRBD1,TGTGCCAGTACCGTTCCGGGACAGGGGCGCAATGAGCAGTTCTTC,CASTVPGQGRNEQFF
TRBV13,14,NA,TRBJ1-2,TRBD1,TGTGCCAGCAGCGCAGGGACAGGGGGCGGTGGCTACACCTTC,CASSAGTGGGGYTF
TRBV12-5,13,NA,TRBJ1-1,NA,TGTGCTAGTGGTTTGTCAGGGTACTCGGGAGCTTTCTTT,CASGLSGYSGAFF
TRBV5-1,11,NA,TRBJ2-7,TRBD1,TGCGCCAGCAGCGACCTCGGGACAGAGTACTTC,CASSDLGTEYF
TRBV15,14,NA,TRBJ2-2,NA,TGTGCCACCAGCTCCGGGGCGAACACCGGGGAGCTGTTTTTT,CATSSGANTGELFF
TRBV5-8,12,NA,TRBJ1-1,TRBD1,TGTGCCAGCAGCTCAGGGGGCACTGAAGCTTTCTTT,CASSSGGTEAFF
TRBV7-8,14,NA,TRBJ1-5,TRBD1,TGTGCCAGCAGCCCCCGGACAGGGGATCAGCCCCAGCATTTT,CASSPRTGDQPQHF
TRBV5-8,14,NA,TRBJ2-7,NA,TGTGCCAGCAGCTGGGTCGGGTCCATCTACGAGCAGTACTTC,CASSWVGSIYEQYF
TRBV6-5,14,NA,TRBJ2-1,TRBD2,TGTGCCAGCAGCCAGCGGGGGGGCGAGGATGAGCAGTTCTTC,CASSQRGGEDEQFF
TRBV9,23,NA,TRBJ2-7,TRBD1,TGTGCCAGCAGCGGTACCGGGACAGGGTTGGATCTACGTCTCCCCCGAGGGACCTACGAGCAGTACTTC,CASSGTGTGLDLRLPRGTYEQYF
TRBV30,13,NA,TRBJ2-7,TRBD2,TGTGCCTGGAGGACTAGCGGGGGCATCGAGCAGTACTTC,CAWRTSGGIEQYF
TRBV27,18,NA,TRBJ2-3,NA,TGTGCCAGCAGTTTATCGCTTCCAGCGGTGGGAACCACAGATACGCAGTATTTT,CASSLSLPAVGTTDTQYF
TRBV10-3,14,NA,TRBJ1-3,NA,TGTGCCATCAGTGGGGGGGACTCTGGAAACACCATATATTTT,CAISGGDSGNTIYF